This entry lists 11 T cell receptor beta chains sequenced from one sample in a study of blood T cell repertoires in COVID-19 (dated by TCRdb to about 2020). Library generation was performed with the immunoSEQ multiplex PCR assay. This is the immuneACCESS table as TCRdb keeps it, with only in-frame sequences that have V and J called. A part of the clones is gone; compared with another copy, unresolved V genes explain less than half, and the rest is unexplained. This sample lists approximately 30,000 clones; 70% to 90% were detected once. Roughly 15% of the sample comes from the top ten. The sample consisted of peripheral blood. The receptors were sampled from a human donor in a cohort sampled during active COVID-19.

The chain joins TRBV9 to TRBJ2-5, with a weak D call TRBD2 (6 bases). V dropped 0 bases and J dropped 1 base, with 13 bases sitting between them. The CDR3 runs 16 residues. Germline V CDR1 and CDR2: SGDLS, YYNGEE. The chain's CDR3 is CASSVGPQRAQETQYF. The CDR3 DNA is TGTGCCAGCAGCGTAGGACCCCAGCGGGCCCAAGAGACCCAGTACTTC.

This clone was found a few times. V is TRBV12-3 or TRBV12-4 and J is TRBJ1-5, with D hard to call. The V gene lost 5 bases and the J gene lost 6 bases, with 11 bases spanning the gap. This CDR3 region has 13 residues. CDR3 bases: TGTGCCAGCAGTACAACCTGGAGTCAGCCCCAGCATTTT. Translation gives CASSTTWSQPQHF.

This rearrangement joins TRBV20-1 to TRBJ2-7, with 8 bases fitting TRBD2. The CDR3 totals 14 residues. Germline CDR1 is DFQATT and CDR2 is SNEGSKA (reference sequence). The V gene end was trimmed by 3 bases and the J gene end by 2 bases; junction bases not matched to a gene: 6. CDR3 in amino acids: CSASLPGGAYEQYF. The CDR3 region has the DNA TGCAGTGCTAGTCTCCCGGGGGGGGCCTACGAGCAGTACTTC.

CDR3 nucleotide sequence: TGTGCCAGCAGCTTAGTGGGACAGGGGGCCACTGGCTACACCTTC. This translates into CASSLVGQGATGYTF. V and J are TRBV7-8 and TRBJ1-2; 12 nucleotides agree with TRBD1. The CDR3 extends over 15 amino acids. Trimming at V came to 1 base and at J to 7 bases, leaving 4 bases not matched to a gene. The germline V gene encodes CDR1 SGHVS and CDR2 FQNEAQ.

This chain uses TRBV3-1 (or the pseudogene TRBV3-2) with TRBJ2-1; TRBD2 agrees at 12 bases. V lost 0 bases and J lost 7; bases outside the gene matches: 7. This CDR3 is built from 17 residues. Germline V gene sequence: CDR1 LGHDT, CDR2 YNNKEL (reference sequence). CDR3 sequence reads: CASSQDALAGGWNEQFF. The CDR3 DNA reads TGTGCCAGCAGCCAAGACGCACTAGCGGGGGGTTGGAATGAGCAGTTCTTC.

This sequence joins TRBV7-9 and TRBJ1-1; D unresolved. Germline values: CDR1 SEHNR, CDR2 FQNEAQ (reference sequence). The CDR3 consists of 13 residues. Trimming removed 3 bases from V and 1 base from J, with 6 bases in between. In DNA form, the CDR3 reads TGTGCCAGCAGCTTTGGAGAGAACACTGAAGCTTTCTTT. Its translation is CASSFGENTEAFF.

The chain employs TRBV20-1 and TRBJ2-1; D gene ambiguous. V gave up 3 bases and J gave up 2 bases, with 20 bases separating them. CDR3 length: 17 amino acids. CDR1 is DFQATT and CDR2 is SNEGSKA in the germline V gene (reference sequence). Here the CDR3 reads CSASLTGRSLTYNEQFF. The CDR3 region has the DNA TGCAGTGCTAGTCTCACGGGTAGGAGCCTAACCTACAATGAGCAGTTCTTC.

The chain has TRBV9 and TRBJ2-7, with TRBD1 matching over 7 bases. The CDR3 is 17 amino acids. J gave up 1 base and V 4 bases, and 14 bases lay outside the gene matches. Germline V gene data show CDR1 as SGDLS and CDR2 as YYNGEE. CDR3 sequence reads: CASSPATVTGRSYEQYF. The CDR3 region has the DNA TGTGCCAGCAGCCCCGCCACAGTGACAGGGCGGTCCTACGAGCAGTACTTC.

This rearrangement joins TRBV29-1 to TRBJ2-3, with 9 bases fitting TRBD2. The V and J ends lost 5 bases and 0 bases, in that order; junction bases with no gene match: 3. The length of the CDR3 is 14 residues. Germline loops: CDR1 SQVTM, CDR2 ANQGSEA. The CDR3 region has the DNA TGCAGCGTTCACCTAGCGGGGAGCACAGATACGCAGTATTTT. Its translation is CSVHLAGSTDTQYF.

The rearrangement uses TRBV2 and TRBJ1-4, with D perhaps matching TRBD1 (5 bases). V dropped 6 bases and J dropped 8 bases, with 19 bases sitting between them. The CDR3 totals 15 residues. Germline V gene sequence: CDR1 SNHLY, CDR2 FYNNEI. Here the CDR3 reads CASSVLRQPMEKLFF. CDR3 DNA sequence: TGTGCCAGCAGCGTTCTGAGACAGCCCATGGAAAAACTGTTTTTT.

This chain connects TRBV12-3 or TRBV12-4 to TRBJ1-1; D not certain. V was trimmed by 5 bases and J by 4 bases, leaving 11 bases between them. The CDR3 is made up of 13 amino acids. The DNA for the CDR3 is TGTGCCAGCAGTCAACAGATCGTCACTGAAGCTTTCTTT. The encoded protein is CASSQQIVTEAFF.